Below are 24 T cell receptor beta chains sequenced from a single sample in a study of shared clonotypes between healthy human individuals. The repertoire was sequenced with immunoSEQ multiplex PCR; TCRdb's copy has only in-frame clones and lacks some. The sample contains hundreds of thousands of clones, roughly four fifths of which appear only once. The source material was PBMCs. Receptors originate from a woman between 35 and 50 years old in good health. Some clones in this sample may be carry-over from other donors' samples.

This clone was detected only once. V usage is TRBV7-2 and J usage is TRBJ2-5, with D tentatively TRBD2 (6 bases). Trimming removed 1 base at V and 5 bases at J, with 14 bases between. Germline CDR1 SGHTA, CDR2 FQGNSA. This CDR3 region has 15 residues. CDR3 sequence reads: CASSLVIGGEETQYF. In DNA, the CDR3 is TGTGCCAGCAGCTTAGTTATCGGGGGAGAGGAGACCCAGTACTTC. The full variable domain, completed using reference TRBV7-2 and TRBJ2-5, is GAGVSQSPSNKVTEKGKDVELRCDPISGHTALYWYRQSLGQGLEFLIYFQGNSAPDKSGLPSDRFSAERTGGSVSTLTIQRTQQEDSAVYLCASSLVIGGEETQYFGPGTRLLVL.

Only a few counts were recorded for this clone. The V and J genes are TRBV28 and TRBJ1-1, with D tentatively TRBD1 (5 bases). V gave up 5 bases and J gave up 9 bases, with 10 bases separating them. The CDR3 is made up of 11 amino acids. Per germline, CDR1 MDHEN and CDR2 SYDVKM. The CDR3 reads CASSLGTKAFF. The CDR3 DNA reads TGTGCCAGCAGTCTCGGGACTAAAGCTTTCTTT. Together with reference TRBV28 and TRBJ1-1, the CDR3 gives the full variable domain: DVKVTQSSRYLVKRTGEKVFLECVQDMDHENMFWYRQDPGLGLRLIYFSYDVKMKEKGDIPEGYSVSREKKERFSLILESASTNQTSMYLCASSLGTKAFFGQGTRLTVV.

The chain recombines TRBV25-1 with TRBJ2-2; D gene uncertain. The germline V and J ends were trimmed by 6 bases and 4 bases, with 12 bases remaining between them. The CDR3 runs to 14 residues. CDR1 and CDR2 (germline): MGHDK, SYGVNS. The CDR3 reads CASSSPAATGELFF. CDR3 nucleotides: TGTGCCAGCAGCTCCCCAGCAGCCACCGGGGAGCTGTTTTTT.

This chain joins TRBV10-3 and TRBJ1-1; 7 bases fit TRBD1. Germline CDR1 reads ENHRY; CDR2 reads SYGVKD. The CDR3 is 14 residues long. V was pared by 7 bases and J by 0 bases, with 5 bases of the junction left unmatched. CDR3 nucleotides: TGTGCCATCACCGAGGGACAGATGAACACTGAAGCTTTCTTT. Translating gives CAITEGQMNTEAFF.

This clone has more than one count but fewer than ten. This sequence joins TRBV5-1 and TRBJ2-3; D not resolved. Between the trimmed V and J ends, which lost 0 bases and 2 bases, there was a span of 7 bases. In germline, CDR1 is SGHRS, CDR2 YFSETQ. The CDR3 is 14 residues long. The CDR3 DNA sequence: TGCGCCAGCAGCTTGGACCCATCCACAGATACGCAGTATTTT. Translating gives CASSLDPSTDTQYF. The full variable domain, completed using reference TRBV5-1 and TRBJ2-3, is KAGVTQTPRYLIKTRGQQVTLSCSPISGHRSVSWYQQTPGQGLQFLFEYFSETQRNKGNFPGRFSGRQFSNSRSEMNVSTLELGDSALYLCASSLDPSTDTQYFGPGTRLTVL.

For the CDR3, the DNA is TGTGCCAGCAGCGGTTCACGGGAACCTAGCACAGATACGCAGTATTTT. Translated: CASSGSREPSTDTQYF. The chain combines TRBV9 with TRBJ2-3; tentative D call: TRBD2 (5 bases). The V gene lost 3 bases and the J gene lost 0 bases, with 14 bases spanning the gap. This CDR3 comprises 16 residues. Germline V gives CDR1 SGDLS, CDR2 YYNGEE.

This chain links TRBV6-5 with TRBJ1-2; no reliable D call. The CDR3 has 15 amino acids. V was pared by 1 base and J by 0 bases, with 9 bases between. The germline CDR1 and CDR2 sequences are MNHEY and SVGAGI. Written as DNA, the CDR3 is TGTGCCAGCAGTTACTGGGCCGATTCTAACTATGGCTACACCTTC. It codes for CASSYWADSNYGYTF.

The chain recombines TRBV7-2 with TRBJ2-7; 7 bases are shared with TRBD2. The CDR3 has 15 amino acids. The junction had 6 bases not matched to a gene; V was cut back by 1 base and J by 3 bases. CDR1 is SGHTA and CDR2 is FQGNSA in the germline V gene. CDR3 region: CASSLVGGSHYEQYF. In DNA form, the CDR3 reads TGTGCCAGCAGCTTAGTAGGCGGGAGCCACTACGAGCAGTACTTC.

The chain employs TRBV18 and TRBJ2-7; D unresolved. Trimming pared 5 bases from V and 0 bases from J, leaving 17 bases between. The length of the CDR3 is 16 residues. Per the germline V gene, CDR1 is KGHSH and CDR2 is LQKENI. The CDR3 here is CASSRIGGSSSYEQYF. In nucleotides, the CDR3 is TGTGCCAGCTCAAGGATTGGCGGCTCCAGCTCCTACGAGCAGTACTTC.

This clone turned up a few times. This chain links TRBV6-1 with TRBJ1-5, with 7 positions matching TRBD1. V dropped 10 bases and J dropped 5; count of bases not matched to a gene: 8. There are 13 residues in the CDR3. Per the germline V gene, CDR1 is MNHNS and CDR2 is SASEGT. The CDR3 loop is CATDRDVDQPQHF. CDR3 sequence (DNA): TGTGCCACCGACAGGGACGTGGATCAGCCCCAGCATTTT.

The chain combines TRBV29-1 with TRBJ2-1; possibly TRBD1 for D (6 bases). CDR1 SQVTM and CDR2 ANQGSEA come from the germline V gene. V gave up 1 base and J gave up 5 bases, with 15 bases separating them. This CDR3 contains 15 residues. CDR3 sequence reads: CSVEGEQGKNNEQFF. CDR3 bases: TGCAGCGTTGAAGGGGAACAGGGAAAGAACAATGAGCAGTTCTTC.

This chain joins TRBV7-3 and TRBJ2-1, with TRBD2 as a possible D gene (5 bases). The CDR3 covers 15 residues. Trimming cost V 3 bases and J 1 base, with 10 bases left between them. Germline V lookup: CDR1 SGHTA, CDR2 FQGTGA. The CDR3 DNA reads TGTGCCAGCAGCTTGCGGGCGCAATCCTACAATGAGCAGTTCTTC. It codes for CASSLRAQSYNEQFF.

The V and J genes are TRBV18 and TRBJ1-1; D gene ambiguous. V lost 0 bases to trimming and J lost 4 bases, with 12 bases between them. CDR1 KGHSH and CDR2 LQKENI come from the germline V gene. The CDR3 contains 15 residues. CDR3 region: CASSPPLGRGTEAFF. The CDR3 nucleotides read TGTGCCAGCTCACCACCGTTGGGTCGGGGCACTGAAGCTTTCTTT.

This chain joins TRBV21-1 and TRBJ2-7. TRBV21-1 constitutes a pseudogene. CDR3 length equals 15 residues. The CDR3 DNA follows: TGTGCCAGCAGATCCGGGACGGCCTATTCCTACGAGCAGTACTTC. Translation gives CASRSGTAYSYEQYF.

This clone was observed a few times. This sequence joins TRBV4-1 and TRBJ2-2, with 8 bases that match TRBD2. This CDR3 region has 16 residues. V dropped 1 base and J dropped 3; count of bases not matched to a gene: 4. Per the germline V gene, CDR1 is MGHRA and CDR2 is YSYEKL. The DNA of the CDR3 is TGCGCCAGCAGCCAAGGGACTAGCTTTGACACCGGGGAGCTGTTTTTT. Encoded protein: CASSQGTSFDTGELFF.

V is TRBV19 and J is TRBJ2-1; D gene uncertain. Trimming cost V 8 bases and J 7 bases, with 18 bases left between them. The CDR3 consists of 14 residues. Looked up from germline, CDR1 is LNHDA and CDR2 is SQIVND (reference sequence). The CDR3 nucleotides read TGTGCCAGTTCAGGTGAGGAGATCAGAAATGAGCAGTTCTTC. As protein: CASSGEEIRNEQFF. The entire variable domain, with the rest obtained from reference TRBV19 and TRBJ2-1, is as follows: DGGITQSPKYLFRKEGQNVTLSCEQNLNHDAMYWYRQDPGQGLRLIYYSQIVNDFQKGDIAEGYSVSREKKESFPLTVTSAQKNPTAFYLCASSGEEIRNEQFFGPGTRLTVL.

The J gene is TRBJ1-2, the V gene TRBV5-8, with a possible D match to TRBD1 (6 bases). The CDR3 has 15 amino acids. The germline V and J ends were trimmed by 4 bases and 8 bases, with 21 bases remaining between them. Per the germline V gene, CDR1 is SGHTS and CDR2 is YDEGEE. The CDR3: CASSEQGSGYGGYTF. CDR3 sequence (DNA): TGTGCCAGCAGCGAACAGGGTTCGGGGTACGGAGGCTACACCTTC.

To note about this clone: The same CDR3 can be traced to other DNA sequences in this sample. This sequence joins TRBV5-1 and TRBJ1-5; D is possibly TRBD1 (5 bases). Germline lookup yields CDR1 SGHRS and CDR2 YFSETQ. V was pared by 4 bases and J by 2 bases, with 13 bases between. This CDR3 region has 15 residues. CDR3 residues: CASSQRGRRNQPQHF. CDR3 nucleotide sequence: TGCGCCAGCAGCCAAAGGGGCCGGCGCAATCAGCCCCAGCATTTT.

The genes are TRBV4-2 and TRBJ1-3; no definite D call. This CDR3 spans 14 amino acids. V lost 3 bases to trimming and J lost 4 bases, with 10 bases between them. Per the germline V gene, CDR1 is LGHNA and CDR2 is YNFKEQ. The CDR3 bases are TGTGCCAGCAGCCAGGAAGGGTCCGGAAACACCATATATTTT. It encodes CASSQEGSGNTIYF.

This chain links TRBV25-1 with TRBJ2-7; 7 nucleotides line up with TRBD1. With 1 base clipped from V and 7 bases from J, the junction kept 7 bases outside the gene matches. There are 14 residues in the CDR3. CDR1 and CDR2 (germline): MGHDK, SYGVNS. In DNA, the CDR3 is TGTGCCAGCAGTGAATGGGACAGTGGGTTTGAGCAGTACTTC. It yields the protein CASSEWDSGFEQYF.

The chain carries TRBV27 and TRBJ2-7, with 7 bases matching TRBD1. V trimming: 7 bases; J trimming: 3 bases; junction bases outside the gene matches: 9. The germline CDR1 and CDR2 sequences are MNHEY and SMNVEV (reference sequence). There are 14 residues in the CDR3. The chain's CDR3 is CASNGAGGFYEQYF. The CDR3 region has the DNA TGTGCCAGCAACGGGGCAGGGGGATTCTACGAGCAGTACTTC.

This clone was counted a single time. J is TRBJ2-3 and V is TRBV30, with a tentative D call TRBD2 (5 bases). CDR1 and CDR2 (germline): GTSNPN, SVGIG (reference sequence). With 1 base removed from V and 0 bases from J, the gap between germline ends came to 14 bases. The CDR3 contains 16 residues. Here the CDR3 DNA reads TGTGCCTGGAGTGGCAAGCTAGCTGAAAGCACAGATACGCAGTATTTT. As protein: CAWSGKLAESTDTQYF.

The V and J genes are TRBV7-2 and TRBJ2-5, with TRBD2 matching over 14 bases. There are 16 residues in the CDR3. J gave up 4 bases and V 5 bases, and 6 bases lay outside the gene matches. CDR1 is SGHTA, CDR2 FQGNSA, per germline. CDR3 in DNA: TGTGCCAGCAGCGGGACTAGCGGGAGATCTAGAGAGACCCAGTACTTC. Translated: CASSGTSGRSRETQYF. Combining the CDR3 with reference TRBV7-2 and TRBJ2-5 gives the whole variable domain GAGVSQSPSNKVTEKGKDVELRCDPISGHTALYWYRQSLGQGLEFLIYFQGNSAPDKSGLPSDRFSAERTGGSVSTLTIQRTQQEDSAVYLCASSGTSGRSRETQYFGPGTRLLVL.

In its sample, this clone was seen a few times. This chain joins TRBV18 and TRBJ1-2; possibly TRBD1 for D (6 bases). CDR1 is KGHSH, CDR2 LQKENI, per germline. The length of the CDR3 is 13 residues. Between the trimmed V and J ends, which lost 2 bases and 4 bases, there was a span of 8 bases. Written as DNA, the CDR3 is TGTGCCAGCTCACCAGGGGGGGCCTATGGCTACACCTTC. This sequence encodes CASSPGGAYGYTF.